Below, one T cell receptor (beta chain) is given with its context. This specimen comes from a study of blood T cell repertoires in COVID-19. On the study more broadly: Samples representing acute and convalescent COVID-19 were sourced from the United States, Italy and Spain. From T cells, B-cell-depleted T cells, or PBMCs came the material, which was cDNA or gDNA.

Under the authors' procedure: Amplification of reference gene primers was used by the study to estimate nucleated cell counts. Method: immunoSEQ multiplex PCR; TCRdb's copy keeps in-frame clones and lacks some. That table supplies the V and J calls and clone size; D and trimming were determined from the DNA. The sample has roughly 220,000 clones; about 87% are singletons. This CDR3 has 13 amino acids. V gave up 3 bases and J gave up 8 bases, with 10 bases separating them. CDR1 and CDR2 (germline): MNHNS, SASEGT. Sequences were obtained from peripheral blood. V usage is TRBV6-1 and J usage is TRBJ1-4; D is possibly TRBD1 (5 bases). This TCR was recovered from a man in his sixties with acute or convalescent COVID-19. The chain's CDR3 is CASSDRVGEKLFF. CDR3 DNA: TGTGCCAGCAGTGACAGGGTTGGCGAAAAACTGTTTTTT.